Following are 27 T cell receptor beta chains from one sample sequenced in a study of Graves' ophthalmopathy and Graves' hyperthyroidism. Amplification targeted the TCR beta CDR3 regions, with RNA transcripts as the source material. First-round RT-PCR employed HTBI primers, with a second-round multiplex PCR after it. MiXCR, applied by TCRdb to the multiplex PCR reads, yields one record per CDR3 protein. The table shows a few hundred thousand distinct CDR3 sequences, with about 40% occurring only once. The source material was peripheral blood or thyroid tissue (not recorded which). These TCRs come from an adult man with Graves' hyperthyroidism.

The genes are TRBV28 and TRBJ2-7; D might be TRBD1 (6 bases). The V end was cut by 3 bases, the J end by 2 bases, with 11 bases between. CDR1 is MDHEN, CDR2 SYDVKM, per germline. The CDR3 consists of 14 residues. This CDR3 reads CASSFWTVTYEQYF. The CDR3 bases are TGTGCCAGCAGTTTCTGGACAGTTACCTACGAGCAGTACTTC.

This rearrangement joins TRBV29-1 to TRBJ1-1, with 7 bases aligning to TRBD1. This CDR3 region has 12 residues. The germline CDR1 and CDR2 sequences are SQVTM and ANQGSEA. The V segment lost 7 bases and the J segment 2 bases; nucleotides outside the gene matches: 4. The CDR3 bases are TGCAGCGCATACAGGGGAAACACTGAAGCTTTCTTT. Protein sequence: CSAYRGNTEAFF. The full variable domain, its missing parts supplied by reference TRBV29-1 and TRBJ1-1, is SAVISQKPSRDICQRGTSLTIQCQVDSQVTMMFWYRQQPGQSLTLIATANQGSEATYESGFVIDKFPISRPNLTFSTLTVSNMSPEDSSIYLCSAYRGNTEAFFGQGTRLTVV.

Comment on this clonotype: A much larger clone is a single base away; this may be a read error. The chain recombines TRBV7-9 with TRBJ2-7; TRBD1 or TRBD2 may be the D gene (5 bases each). Looked up from germline, CDR1 is SEHNR and CDR2 is FQNEAQ (reference sequence). Deletions cut 3 bases from V and 3 bases from J, with 9 bases between. CDR3 size: 13 residues. The CDR3: CASSFRDGYEQYF. The CDR3 DNA sequence: TGTGCCAGCAGCTTCCGGGACGGCTACGAGCAGTACTTC.

At least ten counts were recorded for this clonotype. The chain couples TRBV20-1 to TRBJ2-7; D possibly corresponds to TRBD2 (8 bases). The V and J ends lost 5 bases and 4 bases respectively, with 21 bases between them. The CDR3 spans 15 residues. Germline-derived CDR1 and CDR2 are DFQATT and SNEGSKA (reference sequence). The CDR3: CSARGGGQQPYEQYF. The CDR3 nucleotides are TGCAGTGCTCGGGGGGGGGGACAGCAACCGTACGAGCAGTACTTC.

The chain uses TRBV29-1 and TRBJ1-6; 11 nucleotides line up with TRBD1. The germline V gene encodes CDR1 SQVTM and CDR2 ANQGSEA. The trim removed 6 bases at V and 10 bases at J, leaving 5 bases unmatched. CDR3 length equals 13 residues. This CDR3 reads CSVTGQGDSPLHF. CDR3 sequence (DNA): TGCAGCGTGACGGGACAGGGGGACTCACCCCTCCACTTT. The whole variable domain, filled in from reference TRBV29-1 and TRBJ1-6, reads SAVISQKPSRDICQRGTSLTIQCQVDSQVTMMFWYRQQPGQSLTLIATANQGSEATYESGFVIDKFPISRPNLTFSTLTVSNMSPEDSSIYLCSVTGQGDSPLHFGNGTRLTVT.

This clonotype showed up just once. This chain links TRBV24-1 with TRBJ2-2; either TRBD1 or TRBD2 may supply D (6 bases each). CDR1 KGHDR and CDR2 SFDVKD come from the germline V gene. Trimming removed 7 bases at V and 0 bases at J, with 11 bases between. CDR3 size: 15 residues. CDR3 loop: CATSGGGPNTGELFF. The DNA of the CDR3 is TGTGCCACCAGCGGGGGCGGACCGAACACCGGGGAGCTGTTTTTT.

This clonotype occurred many times. The J gene is TRBJ1-1, the V gene TRBV2; D gene ambiguous. The CDR3 extends over 11 amino acids. Per the germline V gene, CDR1 is SNHLY and CDR2 is FYNNEI. Trimming took off 3 bases at V and 12 bases at J, with 11 bases between the two ends. Here the CDR3 reads CASSDFQQPFF. For the CDR3, the DNA is TGTGCCAGCAGTGATTTTCAACAACCTTTCTTT.

The sample holds a few counts of this clonotype. The chain uses TRBV11-2 and TRBJ2-2; D possibly corresponds to TRBD1 (6 bases). The CDR3 sequence is 15 residues long. V was trimmed by 5 bases and J by 5 bases, leaving 15 bases between them. Per the germline V gene, CDR1 is SGHAT and CDR2 is FQNNGV. CDR3 DNA sequence: TGTGCCAGCAGCCCAGGGTTCCAGGGGACCGGGGAGCTGTTTTTT. This gives the protein CASSPGFQGTGELFF.

This clonotype occurred a few times. This sequence joins TRBV3-1 and TRBJ1-1, with D possibly being TRBD1 (5 bases). Germline V lookup: CDR1 LGHDT, CDR2 YNNKEL (reference sequence). The CDR3 consists of 15 residues. V lost 4 bases and J 4 bases, leaving 16 bases between the germline ends. Here the CDR3 DNA reads TGTGCCAGCAGCCCCCATGGGCGGCAGGGCACTGAAGCTTTCTTT. This encodes CASSPHGRQGTEAFF.

Concerning this clonotype: The junction departs from the called germline gene at one end, perhaps through a read error. V usage is TRBV6-6 and J usage is TRBJ1-5; D ambiguous. CDR1 and CDR2 from the germline V gene are MNHNY and SVGAGI (reference sequence). CDR3 length: 12 amino acids. The CDR3 region has the DNA TGTGCCAGCAGTCACTCTAATCAGCCCCAGCATTTT. Translation: CASSHSNQPQHF.

The chain links TRBV7-9 to TRBJ2-5; 8 nucleotides line up with TRBD2. The length of the CDR3 is 17 residues. The V and J ends lost 3 bases and 2 bases, in that order; junction bases with no gene match: 11. From germline, CDR1 is SEHNR and CDR2 FQNEAQ (reference sequence). The DNA of the CDR3 is TGTGCCAGCAGCTTGGGGCGGGAGCGGGGGCAACAAGAGACCCAGTACTTC. It is translated as CASSLGRERGQQETQYF.

The rearrangement joins TRBV5-4 to TRBJ1-5, with TRBD1 matching over 9 bases. Judging by the DNA end, TRBJ1-6 fits better; the J call may be wrong. The CDR3 spans 15 residues. Germline values: CDR1 SGHNT, CDR2 YYREEE (reference sequence). CDR3 region: CASSLDGTGSSPLHF. In nucleotides, the CDR3 is TGTGCCAGCAGCTTGGATGGGACAGGGAGCTCACCCCTCCACTTT.

This clonotype has only one observation. With a much larger clone just one base away, this may be a read error. V usage is TRBV29-1 and J usage is TRBJ1-2, with a weak D call TRBD1 (5 bases). The CDR3 sequence is 15 residues long. Germline V gene data show CDR1 as SQVTM and CDR2 as ANQGSEA. The CDR3: CSVEVSRGEDYGYAF. As DNA, the CDR3 is TGCAGCGTTGAAGTCTCCCGAGGGGAGGACTATGGCTACGCCTTC.

This clonotype was seen repeatedly, ten times or more. This chain links TRBV15 with TRBJ2-7, with TRBD1 as a possible D gene (7 bases). CDR3 size: 14 residues. Trimming cost V 0 bases and J 2 bases, with 8 bases left between them. Germline V gene data show CDR1 as LNHNV and CDR2 as YYDKDF (reference sequence). This chain's CDR3 is CATSRDRGAYEQYF. The DNA of the CDR3 is TGTGCCACCAGCAGAGACAGGGGGGCCTACGAGCAGTACTTC.

This chain uses TRBV27 with TRBJ2-7, with 12 bases identical to TRBD1. This CDR3 region has 15 residues. CDR1 is MNHEY, CDR2 SMNVEV, per germline (reference sequence). Unmatched junction bases numbered 9, after V lost 8 bases and J lost 4 bases. CDR3 bases: TGTGCCAGCGCTTCCCGGGACAGGGGGCGGTACGAGCAGTACTTC. It specifies CASASRDRGRYEQYF.

This clonotype was recorded once. V and J are TRBV2 and TRBJ1-1, with a possible D match to TRBD1 (6 bases). Deletions cut 8 bases from V and 4 bases from J, with 11 bases between. The germline gives CDR1 SNHLY, CDR2 FYNNEI. The CDR3 is made up of 12 amino acids. This CDR3 reads CASEVGATEAFF. CDR3 coding DNA: TGTGCCAGCGAAGTGGGGGCCACTGAAGCTTTCTTT.

This clonotype was observed at least ten times. The chain couples TRBV7-9 to TRBJ2-5; 8 nucleotides match TRBD2. The germline CDR1 and CDR2 sequences are SEHNR and FQNEAQ (reference sequence). After removal of 3 bases from V and 3 bases from J, the junction contained 0 bases not matched to a gene. The CDR3 has 13 residues. CDR3 region: CASSLTSEETQYF. DNA of the CDR3: TGTGCCAGCAGCTTGACTAGCGAAGAGACCCAGTACTTC.

This clonotype was counted ten times or more. The genes are TRBV20-1 and TRBJ2-5, with D perhaps assigned TRBD1 or TRBD2 (5 bases each). This CDR3 region has 15 residues. CDR1 is DFQATT, CDR2 SNEGSKA, per germline (reference sequence). V was trimmed by 4 bases and J by 0 bases, leaving 15 bases between them. The CDR3 region is CSANRGAQYQETQYF. The DNA for the CDR3 is TGCAGTGCTAACCGAGGGGCCCAGTACCAAGAGACCCAGTACTTC.

About this clonotype itself: Germline is not matched at one junction end, which may reflect a read error. The V and J genes are TRBV6-5 and TRBJ1-5; D possibly corresponds to TRBD1 (6 bases). Germline CDR1 reads MNHEY; CDR2 reads SVGAGI. This CDR3 comprises 14 residues. CDR3 DNA: TGTGCCGGCAGTGAAGGGGGGAACAATCAGCCCCAGCATTTT. Protein: CAGSEGGNNQPQHF.

About this clonotype itself: With a much larger clone just one base away, this may be a read error. This chain connects TRBV25-1 to TRBJ2-2; a weak D match, TRBD2 (6 bases). The CDR3 is 14 amino acids. The germline CDR1 and CDR2 sequences are MGHDK and SYGVNS. The CDR3 sequence: CASSVTELGGELLF. As DNA, the CDR3 is TGTGCCAGCAGTGTCACAGAGTTGGGCGGGGAGCTGCTTTTT.

The chain uses TRBV5-1 and TRBJ1-1; TRBD1 matches 7 bases. Unmatched junction bases numbered 4, after V lost 4 bases and J lost 4 bases. Germline V gene lookup returns CDR1 SGHRS and CDR2 YFSETQ. The CDR3 covers 13 residues. The CDR3 DNA reads TGCGCCAGCAGCGCTGACAGGGTCACTGAAGCTTTCTTT. Amino acids: CASSADRVTEAFF.

This clonotype was observed at least ten times. The chain employs TRBV5-1 and TRBJ2-7, with TRBD1 matching over 9 bases. The germline CDR1 and CDR2 sequences are SGHRS and YFSETQ. CDR3 length: 15 residues. J was trimmed by 1 base and V by 4 bases; bases with no gene match: 6. CDR3 nucleotides: TGCGCCAGCAGCCGAACGGGACAGGGTTCCTACGAGCAGTACTTC. Its protein is CASSRTGQGSYEQYF.

There are a few counts of this clonotype. This sequence joins TRBV24-1 and TRBJ2-1; tentatively, D is TRBD1 or TRBD2 (5 bases each). V was clipped by 9 bases and J by 5 bases, with 22 bases between them. Germline lookup yields CDR1 KGHDR and CDR2 SFDVKD. CDR3 size: 16 residues. This chain's CDR3 is CATASGSQGPNNEQFF. CDR3 bases: TGTGCCACCGCCTCAGGGTCCCAGGGACCCAACAATGAGCAGTTCTTC.

This clonotype was observed a few times. The rearrangement uses TRBV24-1 and TRBJ1-1; maybe TRBD1 (5 bases). Trimming removed 3 bases from V and 1 base from J, with 11 bases in between. Germline V gene sequence: CDR1 KGHDR, CDR2 SFDVKD. The CDR3 totals 15 residues. The CDR3, as DNA: TGTGCCACCAGTGATGGTGGGGCTAGGAACACTGAAGCTTTCTTT. Its protein is CATSDGGARNTEAFF.

In this sample, this clonotype turned up many times. It may be a read error: a sequence one base away is much more abundant. This chain connects TRBV11-2 to TRBJ1-2; D uncertain. Trimming took 1 base from V and 0 from J, leaving 6 bases between them. The CDR3 is 14 amino acids. Per the germline V gene, CDR1 is SGHAT and CDR2 is FQNNGV. CDR3 protein: CASSLGPPNYGYTF. The DNA of the CDR3 is TGTGCCAGCAGCTTAGGACCGCCTAACTATGGCTACACCTTC.

This clonotype was recorded many times. V gene TRBV3-1 combines with J gene TRBJ1-1; tentatively, D is TRBD1 (5 bases). The germline V gene encodes CDR1 LGHDT and CDR2 YNNKEL (reference sequence). This CDR3 has 14 residues. The V and J ends lost 3 bases and 0 bases respectively, with 8 bases between them. CDR3 bases: TGTGCCAGCAGCCAGGGACTGGTGAACACTGAAGCTTTCTTT. Translated: CASSQGLVNTEAFF. The variable domain in full, with the rest retrieved from reference TRBV3-1 and TRBJ1-1, is DTAVSQTPKYLVTQMGNDKSIKCEQNLGHDTMYWYKQDSKKFLKIMFSYNNKELIINETVPNRFSPKSPDKAHLNLHINSLELGDSAVYFCASSQGLVNTEAFFGQGTRLTVV.

A word on this clonotype: Because it lacks the conserved phenylalanine or tryptophan at the end, this CDR3 is likely a read error. The chain joins TRBV7-4 to TRBJ2-7; tentatively, D is TRBD1 (5 bases). V lost 2 bases and J 3 bases, leaving 8 bases between the germline ends. CDR3 length: 13 amino acids. Germline V CDR1 and CDR2: SGHVT, SQSDAQ. CDR3 loop: CASSLFGHYEQYL. CDR3 DNA: TGTGCCAGCAGCTTATTCGGACACTACGAGCAGTACCTC.